Each of the 12 T cell receptor beta chains below was sequenced from the same sample in a study of blood T cell repertoires in COVID-19. The protocol was immunoSEQ multiplex PCR, while the TCRdb copy is restricted to in-frame clones and leaves out a portion. The table includes under 250,000 clones, approximately 87% detected once. The sequenced sample was peripheral blood. The receptors stem from an older woman with active or convalescent COVID-19.

V and J are TRBV20-1 and TRBJ2-3, with D unresolved. V was pared by 3 bases and J by 4 bases, with 5 bases between. The CDR3 loop spans 11 amino acids. The V gene's germline CDR1 is DFQATT and CDR2 SNEGSKA (reference sequence). The CDR3: CSASTADTQYF. DNA for the CDR3: TGCAGTGCTAGTACAGCAGATACGCAGTATTTT.

The CDR3 DNA is TGTGCCAGCAGTTTAACCGGGACAGCGAGCACAGATACGCAGTATTTT. The encoded protein is CASSLTGTASTDTQYF. This chain uses TRBV6-6 with TRBJ2-3; 7 bases agree with TRBD1. CDR3 length: 16 residues. The V gene end was trimmed by 4 bases and the J gene end by 0 bases; junction bases not matched to a gene: 7. Germline lookup yields CDR1 MNHNY and CDR2 SVGAGI (reference sequence).

Here the CDR3 DNA reads TGTGCCAGTAGTATGGGCTTCACAGATACGCAGTATTTT. Encoded protein: CASSMGFTDTQYF. V usage is TRBV19 and J usage is TRBJ2-3; no reliable D call. V was shortened by 3 bases and J by 2 bases, with 6 bases between the two germline ends. This CDR3 has 13 amino acids. Germline V lookup: CDR1 LNHDA, CDR2 SQIVND (reference sequence). Complete variable domain (other parts from reference TRBV19 and TRBJ2-3): DGGITQSPKYLFRKEGQNVTLSCEQNLNHDAMYWYRQDPGQGLRLIYYSQIVNDFQKGDIAEGYSVSREKKESFPLTVTSAQKNPTAFYLCASSMGFTDTQYFGPGTRLTVL.

This sequence joins TRBV3-1 (or the pseudogene TRBV3-2) and TRBJ2-5; 11 bases agree with TRBD2. From germline, CDR1 is LGHDT and CDR2 YNNKEL (reference sequence). The ends lost 5 bases at V and 1 base at J; junction bases unmatched: 6. This CDR3 region has 16 residues. DNA for the CDR3: TGTGCCAGCAGCTCGGGACTAGCGGAATCCCAAGAGACCCAGTACTTC. This encodes CASSSGLAESQETQYF.

The J gene is TRBJ2-3, the V gene TRBV28, with 7 bases fitting TRBD2. The CDR3 is 15 residues long. CDR1 is MDHEN and CDR2 is SYDVKM in the germline V gene. J gave up 4 bases and V 3 bases, and 7 bases lay outside the gene matches. CDR3 in amino acids: CASSLGGRRADTQYF. The CDR3 DNA sequence: TGTGCCAGCAGTTTGGGGGGGAGAAGAGCAGATACGCAGTATTTT.

The chain has TRBV20-1 and TRBJ2-7, with TRBD1 identical over 8 bases. Germline V lookup: CDR1 DFQATT, CDR2 SNEGSKA (reference sequence). After removal of 3 bases from V and 7 bases from J, the junction contained 11 bases not matched to a gene. The CDR3 has 14 residues. The CDR3 sequence is CSASRRQGAGEQYF. The CDR3 DNA is TGCAGTGCTAGTAGGCGGCAGGGGGCAGGGGAGCAGTACTTC.

The V gene is TRBV7-8, the J gene TRBJ1-3; 8 bases map to TRBD1. Looked up from germline, CDR1 is SGHVS and CDR2 is FQNEAQ. J lost 7 bases, V lost 0 bases, and 2 bases had no gene match. The length of the CDR3 is 14 residues. The CDR3 loop is CASSLADRANTIYF. Here the CDR3 DNA reads TGTGCCAGCAGCTTAGCGGACAGGGCGAACACCATATATTTT.

The chain couples TRBV10-3 to TRBJ1-1; 9 bases fit TRBD1. Germline CDR1 is ENHRY and CDR2 is SYGVKD. CDR3 length equals 14 residues. Trimming removed 4 bases from V and 3 bases from J; junction bases left unmatched: 3. The chain's CDR3 is CAISGTGVDTEAFF. CDR3 DNA: TGTGCCATCAGTGGGACAGGGGTCGACACTGAAGCTTTCTTT.

The chain links TRBV7-9 to TRBJ1-1; D is perhaps TRBD1 (5 bases). The CDR3 is 14 amino acids. The germline V and J ends were trimmed by 5 bases and 0 bases, with 10 bases remaining between them. The germline V gene encodes CDR1 SEHNR and CDR2 FQNEAQ (reference sequence). CDR3 in DNA: TGTGCCAGCAGCCCAAGACAGATGAACACTGAAGCTTTCTTT. Encoded protein: CASSPRQMNTEAFF.

The rearrangement joins TRBV9 to TRBJ2-7; no clear D. Germline V gene data show CDR1 as SGDLS and CDR2 as YYNGEE. Between the trimmed V and J ends, which lost 0 bases and 7 bases, there was a span of 5 bases. The CDR3 totals 11 residues. CDR3 DNA: TGTGCCAGCAGCGTAGGAGGAGAGCAGTACTTC. It codes for CASSVGGEQYF.

The rearrangement joins TRBV27 to TRBJ1-2; D possibly corresponds to TRBD1 (6 bases). This CDR3 is 15 amino acids long. CDR1 MNHEY and CDR2 SMNVEV come from the germline V gene (reference sequence). Trimming removed 3 bases at V and 8 bases at J, with 19 bases between. The CDR3: CASSLASTGPYGYTF. The DNA of the CDR3 is TGTGCCAGCAGTTTGGCATCGACAGGTCCATACGGCTACACCTTC.

CDR3 protein: CASSSGRWAGGGMTQYF. CDR3 DNA: TGTGCCAGCAGCTCGGGCCGTTGGGCGGGGGGCGGTATGACCCAGTACTTC. The chain is built from TRBV7-8 and TRBJ2-5; 8 nucleotides line up with TRBD2. V lost 4 bases to trimming and J lost 7 bases; unmatched junction nucleotides: 17. Germline V lookup: CDR1 SGHVS, CDR2 FQNEAQ. This CDR3 comprises 17 residues.